This T cell receptor (beta chain) originates from a study of blood T cell repertoires in COVID-19. Study background: There were acute and convalescent COVID-19 samples, and they came from the United States, Italy and Spain. T cells, B-cell-depleted T cells, or PBMCs provided the cDNA or gDNA that served as material.

As processed by the authors: Using reference gene primer amplification, nucleated cell counts were estimated. Repertoires were generated with immunoSEQ multiplex PCR, while TCRdb's copy carries only in-frame clones and drops some. V, J and clone size are taken as reported in that table, and D and trimming were inferred from the DNA itself. The table records some 100,000 clones, 81% of them present only once. A few counts support this clone. Germline V gene lookup returns CDR1 SGHNT and CDR2 YYREEE (reference sequence). The CDR3 is 15 residues long. Trimming removed 7 bases at V and 0 bases at J, with 14 bases between.

This receptor was identified in a human donor in a cohort sampled during active COVID-19. The chain employs TRBV5-4 and TRBJ2-1; TRBD1 might be the D (5 bases). The sample consisted of peripheral blood. The CDR3 nucleotides read TGTGCCAGCGGACCACAGGAGAGCTCCTACAATGAGCAGTTCTTC. Its translation: CASGPQESSYNEQFF.